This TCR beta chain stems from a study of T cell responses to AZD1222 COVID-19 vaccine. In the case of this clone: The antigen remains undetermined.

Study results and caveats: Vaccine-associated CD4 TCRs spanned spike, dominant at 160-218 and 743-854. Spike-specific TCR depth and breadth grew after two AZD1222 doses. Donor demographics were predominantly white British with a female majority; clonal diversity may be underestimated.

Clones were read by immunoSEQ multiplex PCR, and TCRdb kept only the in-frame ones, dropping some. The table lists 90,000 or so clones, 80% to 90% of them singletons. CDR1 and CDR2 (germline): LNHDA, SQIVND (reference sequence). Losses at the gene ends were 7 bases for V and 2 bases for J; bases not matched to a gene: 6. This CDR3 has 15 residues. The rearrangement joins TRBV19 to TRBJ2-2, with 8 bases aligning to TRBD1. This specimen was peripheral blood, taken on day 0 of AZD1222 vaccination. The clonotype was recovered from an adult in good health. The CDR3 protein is CASMIGTGNTGELFF. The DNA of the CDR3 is TGTGCCAGTATGATCGGGACAGGAAACACCGGGGAGCTGTTTTTT. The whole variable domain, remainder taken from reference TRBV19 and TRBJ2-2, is DGGITQSPKYLFRKEGQNVTLSCEQNLNHDAMYWYRQDPGQGLRLIYYSQIVNDFQKGDIAEGYSVSREKKESFPLTVTSAQKNPTAFYLCASMIGTGNTGELFFGEGSRLTVL.